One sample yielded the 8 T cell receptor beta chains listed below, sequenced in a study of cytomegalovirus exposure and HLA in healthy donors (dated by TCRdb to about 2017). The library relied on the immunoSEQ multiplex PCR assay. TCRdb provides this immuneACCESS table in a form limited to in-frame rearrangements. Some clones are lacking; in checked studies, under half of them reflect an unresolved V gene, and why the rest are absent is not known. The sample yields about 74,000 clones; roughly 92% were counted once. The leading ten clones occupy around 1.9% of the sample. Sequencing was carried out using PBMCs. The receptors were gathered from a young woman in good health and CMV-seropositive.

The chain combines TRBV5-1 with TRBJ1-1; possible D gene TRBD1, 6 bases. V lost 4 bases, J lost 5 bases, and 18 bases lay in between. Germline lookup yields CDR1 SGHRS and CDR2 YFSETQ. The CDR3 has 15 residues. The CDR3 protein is CASSPSGGRVTEAFF. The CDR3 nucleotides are TGCGCCAGCAGCCCGAGCGGGGGGCGGGTGACTGAAGCTTTCTTT.

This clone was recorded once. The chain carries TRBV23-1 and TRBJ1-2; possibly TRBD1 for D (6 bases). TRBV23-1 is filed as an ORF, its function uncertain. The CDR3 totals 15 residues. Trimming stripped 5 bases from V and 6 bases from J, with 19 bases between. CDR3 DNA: TGCGCCAGCAGTATGCCCCCCGCCAGGGGCAATGGCTACACCTTC. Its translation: CASSMPPARGNGYTF.

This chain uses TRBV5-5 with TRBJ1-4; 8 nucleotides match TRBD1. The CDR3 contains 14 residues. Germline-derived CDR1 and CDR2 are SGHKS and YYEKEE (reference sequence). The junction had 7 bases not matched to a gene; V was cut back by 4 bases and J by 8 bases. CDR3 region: CASSPGGLQEKLFF. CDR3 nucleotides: TGTGCCAGCAGCCCAGGGGGCCTCCAGGAAAAACTGTTTTTT.

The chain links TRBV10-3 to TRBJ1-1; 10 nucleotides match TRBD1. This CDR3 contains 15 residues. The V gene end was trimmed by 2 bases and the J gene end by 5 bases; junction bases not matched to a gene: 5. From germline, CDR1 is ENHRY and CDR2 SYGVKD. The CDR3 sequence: CAISETRTGGTEAFF. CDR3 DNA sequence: TGTGCCATCAGTGAGACTAGGACAGGGGGTACTGAAGCTTTCTTT.

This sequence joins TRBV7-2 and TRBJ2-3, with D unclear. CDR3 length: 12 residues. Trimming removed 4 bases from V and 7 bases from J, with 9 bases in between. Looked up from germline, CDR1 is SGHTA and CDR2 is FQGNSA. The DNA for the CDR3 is TGTGCCAGCAGCTCCACGAGGAATACGCAGTATTTT. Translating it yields CASSSTRNTQYF.

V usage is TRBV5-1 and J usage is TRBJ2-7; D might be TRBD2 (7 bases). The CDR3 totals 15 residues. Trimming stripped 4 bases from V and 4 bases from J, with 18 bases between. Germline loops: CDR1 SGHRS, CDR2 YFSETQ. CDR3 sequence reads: CASSREAGARYEQYF. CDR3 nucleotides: TGCGCCAGCAGCCGTGAGGCGGGGGCGCGATACGAGCAGTACTTC.

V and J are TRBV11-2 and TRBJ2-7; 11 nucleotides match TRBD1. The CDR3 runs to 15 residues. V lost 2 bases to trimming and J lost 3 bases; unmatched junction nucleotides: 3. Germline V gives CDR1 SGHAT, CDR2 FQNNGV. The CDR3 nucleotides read TGTGCCAGCAGCTTATCGGACAGGGGGCTCTACGAGCAGTACTTC. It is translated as CASSLSDRGLYEQYF.

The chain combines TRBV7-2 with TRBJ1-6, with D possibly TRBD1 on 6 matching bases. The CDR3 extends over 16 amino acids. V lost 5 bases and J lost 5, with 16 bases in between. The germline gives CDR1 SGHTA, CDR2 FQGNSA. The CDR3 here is CASSPEWTVHNSPLHF. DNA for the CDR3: TGTGCCAGCAGCCCAGAGTGGACAGTCCATAATTCACCCCTCCACTTT.